This TCR beta chain was found in a study of blood T cell repertoires in COVID-19. About the study: The cDNA or gDNA used as material had been derived from T cells, B-cell-depleted T cells, or PBMCs.

TCRdb's copy holds only in-frame clones and misses some; the assay was immunoSEQ multiplex PCR. The repertoire holds a few hundred thousand clones, 75% to 95% seen once, with more than 6% in the top ten. Regarding this clone: Other DNA sequences in this specimen translate into the identical CDR3.

The CDR3 is 14 amino acids. The V gene's germline CDR1 is SGHRS and CDR2 YFSETQ. V lost 0 bases to trimming and J lost 2 bases, with 8 bases between them. V is TRBV5-1 and J is TRBJ1-1; D uncertain. What was sequenced was peripheral blood. The sequence was collected from a woman in her thirties with COVID-19, enrolled during active disease. For the CDR3, the DNA is TGCGCCAGCAGCTTGGGACCGGGAAACACTGAAGCTTTCTTT. It specifies CASSLGPGNTEAFF.